This passage covers 27 T cell receptor beta chains from one sample sequenced in a study of blood T cell repertoires in COVID-19. Data came from immunoSEQ multiplex PCR; TCRdb stores just in-frame clones and leaves some out. The table shows roughly 250,000 clones, with over 65% occurring only once. Sequencing was performed on peripheral blood. These receptors originate from a woman of 80 years or more with acute or convalescent COVID-19.

The V and J genes are TRBV6-5 and TRBJ2-2, with D perhaps matching TRBD2 (5 bases). Between the trimmed V and J ends, which lost 6 bases and 6 bases, there was a span of 5 bases. CDR3 length: 11 residues. Germline values: CDR1 MNHEY, CDR2 SVGAGI. CDR3 in DNA: TGTGCCAGCAGGGAGGCCGGGGAGCTGTTTTTT. This translates into CASREAGELFF.

The table lists this clone with a few counts. For the CDR3, the DNA is TGCAGCGTTGCGAGACAGGAACTCCTAGCGGGGGCGGATGAGCAGTTCTTC. It is translated as CSVARQELLAGADEQFF. The chain links TRBV29-1 to TRBJ2-1; 10 bases match TRBD2. The V gene's germline CDR1 is SQVTM and CDR2 ANQGSEA. The CDR3 contains 17 residues. J was trimmed by 8 bases and V by 4 bases; bases with no gene match: 17.

This chain connects TRBV28 to TRBJ2-5; 7 nucleotides match TRBD1. This CDR3 spans 13 amino acids. V lost 1 base and J lost 5; bases outside the gene matches: 1. In germline, CDR1 is MDHEN, CDR2 SYDVKM. The CDR3 DNA sequence: TGTGCCAGCAGTTTATTCAGGGGGGAGACCCAGTACTTC. It encodes CASSLFRGETQYF.

The V call is TRBV2, the J call TRBJ2-7; D may be TRBD1 (5 bases). The CDR3 spans 13 residues. Trimming removed 7 bases from V and 2 bases from J, with 12 bases in between. CDR1 is SNHLY and CDR2 is FYNNEI in the germline V gene. This CDR3 reads CASNIDRTYEQYF. Written as DNA, the CDR3 is TGTGCCAGCAATATTGACAGAACCTACGAGCAGTACTTC.

The genes are TRBV14 and TRBJ2-6; 7 nucleotides align to TRBD1. CDR1 and CDR2 from the germline V gene are SGHDN and FVKESK. The CDR3 totals 13 residues. The V and J ends lost 4 bases and 8 bases, in that order; junction bases with no gene match: 2. The CDR3: CASSRQGSNVLTF. The DNA for the CDR3 is TGTGCCAGCAGCCGACAGGGATCCAACGTCCTGACTTTC. The full variable domain, completed using reference TRBV14 and TRBJ2-6, is EAGVTQFPSHSVIEKGQTVTLRCDPISGHDNLYWYRRVMGKEIKFLLHFVKESKQDESGMPNNRFLAERTGGTYSTLKVQPAELEDSGVYFCASSRQGSNVLTFGAGSRLTVL.

The genes are TRBV19 and TRBJ2-1; 14 bases are a match to TRBD2. Germline V CDR1 and CDR2: LNHDA, SQIVND (reference sequence). V shed 6 bases, J shed 9 bases, and the junction held 7 bases outside the gene matches. The CDR3 spans 15 residues. DNA for the CDR3: TGTGCCAGTAGCCGACTAGCGGGGGGGCAGGCTGAGCAGTTCTTC. The encoded protein is CASSRLAGGQAEQFF.

This chain joins TRBV7-2 and TRBJ1-2; no firm D call. Trimming shortened V by 7 bases and J by 4 bases, and 16 bases separated the two germline ends. The CDR3 loop spans 14 amino acids. Per germline, CDR1 SGHTA and CDR2 FQGNSA. This CDR3 reads CASTFSAPGYGYTF. CDR3 coding DNA: TGTGCCAGCACCTTCTCCGCTCCGGGCTATGGCTACACCTTC.

This rearrangement joins TRBV2 to TRBJ2-2, with D possibly being TRBD2 (6 bases). The V gene's germline CDR1 is SNHLY and CDR2 FYNNEI. CDR3 length: 13 residues. Between the trimmed V and J ends, which lost 7 bases and 3 bases, there was a span of 9 bases. The CDR3: CASTRDDTGELFF. CDR3 nucleotide sequence: TGTGCCAGCACGCGGGATGACACCGGGGAGCTGTTTTTT.

This clone was detected many times. This chain joins TRBV19 and TRBJ1-6; TRBD1 matches at 10 bases. This CDR3 has 17 amino acids. Germline-derived CDR1 and CDR2 are LNHDA and SQIVND (reference sequence). The V and J ends lost 2 bases and 7 bases, in that order; junction bases with no gene match: 8. Here the CDR3 reads CASSIRSTGGLNSPLHF. The DNA of the CDR3 is TGTGCCAGTAGTATACGCTCGACAGGGGGCTTGAATTCACCCCTCCACTTT. The full variable domain, completed using reference TRBV19 and TRBJ1-6, is DGGITQSPKYLFRKEGQNVTLSCEQNLNHDAMYWYRQDPGQGLRLIYYSQIVNDFQKGDIAEGYSVSREKKESFPLTVTSAQKNPTAFYLCASSIRSTGGLNSPLHFGNGTRLTVT.

V usage is TRBV6-5 and J usage is TRBJ1-5; tentative D call: TRBD1 (6 bases). The V end lost 5 bases, the J end lost 0 bases, and 11 bases lay between the germline ends. Germline CDR1 is MNHEY and CDR2 is SVGAGI. The CDR3 extends over 15 amino acids. The CDR3 sequence is CASSTQGLSNQPQHF. DNA for the CDR3: TGTGCCAGCAGTACCCAGGGGCTTAGCAATCAGCCCCAGCATTTT.

V is TRBV6-6 and J is TRBJ1-2; 9 bases map to TRBD1. V shed 5 bases, J shed 4 bases, and the junction held 5 bases outside the gene matches. The CDR3 is made up of 14 amino acids. The V gene's germline CDR1 is MNHNY and CDR2 SVGAGI (reference sequence). As DNA, the CDR3 is TGTGCCAGCAGTCGGGACAGGGTTTTCTATGGCTACACCTTC. Translating gives CASSRDRVFYGYTF.

The genes are TRBV29-1 and TRBJ1-4, with D maybe TRBD1 (5 bases). This CDR3 comprises 12 residues. The V end was cut by 6 bases, the J end by 8 bases, with 13 bases between. Germline CDR1 reads SQVTM; CDR2 reads ANQGSEA. The CDR3 nucleotides read TGCAGCGTCGGGGACTATTTCGAAAAACTGTTTTTT. Encoded protein: CSVGDYFEKLFF.

This clone was seen only once. V gene TRBV11-1 combines with J gene TRBJ1-6; 7 nucleotides align to TRBD1. Trimming removed 5 bases from V and 5 bases from J; junction bases left unmatched: 6. Per germline, CDR1 SGHAT and CDR2 FQDESV (reference sequence). This CDR3 is built from 15 residues. CDR3 sequence reads: CASSMGTVNNSPLHF. CDR3 coding DNA: TGTGCCAGCAGCATGGGGACAGTGAATAATTCACCCCTCCACTTT.

DNA of the CDR3: TGCGCCAGCAGCCCGGGACAGGGGGCATGGGAGACCCAGTACTTC. Its protein is CASSPGQGAWETQYF. The rearrangement uses TRBV4-1 and TRBJ2-5; TRBD1 matches at 12 bases. The CDR3 spans 15 residues. Trimming removed 4 bases from V and 5 bases from J; junction bases left unmatched: 5. In germline, CDR1 is MGHRA, CDR2 YSYEKL.

This sequence joins TRBV27 and TRBJ2-7, with no clear D. The germline V and J ends were trimmed by 6 bases and 5 bases, with 14 bases remaining between them. This CDR3 contains 13 residues. The V gene's germline CDR1 is MNHEY and CDR2 SMNVEV (reference sequence). Written as DNA, the CDR3 is TGTGCCAGCAGCCCTTATATTGGAGACGAGCAGTACTTC. It yields the protein CASSPYIGDEQYF.

The chain links TRBV6-2 or TRBV6-3 to TRBJ2-3; 13 bases agree with TRBD2. Per germline, CDR1 MNHEY and CDR2 SVGEGT. This CDR3 comprises 15 residues. V shed 2 bases, J shed 6 bases, and the junction held 2 bases outside the gene matches. The CDR3 is CASSYGLAGVDTQYF. The CDR3 coding sequence is TGTGCCAGCAGTTACGGACTAGCGGGGGTGGATACGCAGTATTTT.

The chain is built from TRBV3-1 (or the pseudogene TRBV3-2) and TRBJ2-4; TRBD2 matches at 9 bases. The ends lost 1 base at V and 13 bases at J; junction bases unmatched: 5. Germline V gene sequence: CDR1 LGHDT, CDR2 YNNKEL (reference sequence). The CDR3 has 13 residues. DNA for the CDR3: TGTGCCAGCAGCCAAGCCGTTAGCGGGGGCCAGTACTTC. Its translation is CASSQAVSGGQYF.

This sequence joins TRBV10-3 and TRBJ1-6; 11 bases agree with TRBD1. The germline V gene has CDR1 ENHRY and CDR2 SYGVKD. With V trimmed by 6 bases and J by 7 bases, 5 bases remained unmatched. This CDR3 has 15 residues. CDR3 coding DNA: TGTGCCATCAGCGGGGGACAGGGGGGCAATTCACCCCTCCACTTT. Its protein is CAISGGQGGNSPLHF.

The gene calls are TRBV4-2 and TRBJ2-2; 11 bases agree with TRBD2. The V gene end was trimmed by 6 bases and the J gene end by 6 bases; junction bases not matched to a gene: 3. CDR1 and CDR2 from the germline V gene are LGHNA and YNFKEQ. This CDR3 contains 14 residues. CDR3 in DNA: TGTGCCAGCAGACTAGCGGGAGAAGCCGGGGAGCTGTTTTTT. This sequence encodes CASRLAGEAGELFF.

The chain couples TRBV20-1 to TRBJ1-1, with D possibly being TRBD1 (5 bases). CDR3 length equals 11 residues. Trimming removed 3 bases at V and 10 bases at J, with 12 bases between. CDR1 DFQATT and CDR2 SNEGSKA come from the germline V gene (reference sequence). In DNA form, the CDR3 reads TGCAGTGCTAGTAACGACAGAGGAGCTTTCTTT. Its translation is CSASNDRGAFF.

The genes are TRBV5-4 and TRBJ1-2; 7 bases are shared with TRBD1. Germline CDR1 reads SGHNT; CDR2 reads YYREEE (reference sequence). This CDR3 is 12 amino acids long. The V segment lost 5 bases and the J segment 8 bases; nucleotides outside the gene matches: 6. CDR3 nucleotide sequence: TGTGCCAGCAGTCGACAGGGAGGAGGCTACACCTTC. Protein: CASSRQGGGYTF.

The chain links TRBV6-6 to TRBJ2-6; no firm D call. CDR1 and CDR2 from the germline V gene are MNHNY and SVGAGI (reference sequence). Trimming stripped 8 bases from V and 1 base from J, with 3 bases between. The CDR3 extends over 12 amino acids. The CDR3 here is CASQSGANVLTF. CDR3 in DNA: TGTGCCAGCCAGTCTGGGGCCAACGTCCTGACTTTC.

This clone has just one count. V is TRBV19 and J is TRBJ2-1, with 10 positions matching TRBD2. This CDR3 has 16 amino acids. Germline V gene lookup returns CDR1 LNHDA and CDR2 SQIVND (reference sequence). The trim removed 6 bases at V and 6 bases at J, leaving 11 bases unmatched. The chain's CDR3 is CASRKHGLAGVNEQFF. CDR3 bases: TGTGCCAGTAGAAAGCATGGTCTAGCGGGAGTCAATGAGCAGTTCTTC.

V usage is TRBV6-5 and J usage is TRBJ1-4; tentative D call: TRBD1 (6 bases). Trimming left V 2 bases short and J 4 bases short, with 14 bases between. Germline V gene data show CDR1 as MNHEY and CDR2 as SVGAGI. The CDR3 runs to 16 residues. The CDR3 sequence is CASSYGGTGYNEKLFF. CDR3 coding DNA: TGTGCCAGCAGTTACGGGGGAACAGGGTATAATGAAAAACTGTTTTTT.

This rearrangement joins TRBV9 to TRBJ1-2; weak D call: TRBD1 (5 bases). Trimming left V 1 base short and J 5 bases short, with 12 bases between. Looked up from germline, CDR1 is SGDLS and CDR2 is YYNGEE. The CDR3 contains 14 residues. CDR3 nucleotide sequence: TGTGCCAGCAGCGTAAAAAGGGGAGGGTATGGCTACACCTTC. Amino acid sequence: CASSVKRGGYGYTF.

The chain uses TRBV5-6 and TRBJ2-2; tentatively, D is TRBD1 (5 bases). V was trimmed by 2 bases and J by 0 bases, leaving 14 bases between them. CDR1 is SGHDT and CDR2 is YYEEEE in the germline V gene. This CDR3 contains 17 residues. This chain's CDR3 is CASSLISTASNTGELFF. The CDR3 DNA is TGTGCCAGCAGCTTAATATCGACAGCGTCGAACACCGGGGAGCTGTTTTTT.

Written as DNA, the CDR3 is TGCAGCGTTGTCCGGGAACCGTACTTCAGTAACTATGGCTACACCTTC. Amino acids: CSVVREPYFSNYGYTF. The chain is built from TRBV29-1 and TRBJ1-2; the D is unclear. V was trimmed by 4 bases and J by 1 base, leaving 19 bases between them. This CDR3 has 16 amino acids. Germline CDR1 SQVTM, CDR2 ANQGSEA.